This record covers a single T cell receptor beta chain. TCRdb's copy holds only in-frame clones and misses some; the assay was immunoSEQ multiplex PCR. The table records roughly 260,000 clones, 83% of them present only once. This sample is part of a study of blood T cell repertoires in COVID-19. Study-level background: The United States, Italy and Spain were the sources of the acute and convalescent COVID-19 samples.

Membership in each cohort depended on participant-reported clinical history. The CDR3 consists of 17 residues. Trimming removed 1 base from V and 0 bases from J, with 15 bases in between. Looked up from germline, CDR1 is SGHTS and CDR2 is YDEGEE. The sequencing input was PBMCs or T cells enriched from blood (not recorded which). The TCR comes from a woman aged 40 to 50 who had been exposed to COVID-19. This rearrangement joins TRBV5-8 to TRBJ2-3, with D perhaps matching TRBD2 (7 bases). CDR3 amino acids: CASSLMGAGASTDTQYF. The CDR3 DNA sequence: TGTGCCAGCAGCTTGATGGGGGCGGGGGCTAGCACAGATACGCAGTATTTT.